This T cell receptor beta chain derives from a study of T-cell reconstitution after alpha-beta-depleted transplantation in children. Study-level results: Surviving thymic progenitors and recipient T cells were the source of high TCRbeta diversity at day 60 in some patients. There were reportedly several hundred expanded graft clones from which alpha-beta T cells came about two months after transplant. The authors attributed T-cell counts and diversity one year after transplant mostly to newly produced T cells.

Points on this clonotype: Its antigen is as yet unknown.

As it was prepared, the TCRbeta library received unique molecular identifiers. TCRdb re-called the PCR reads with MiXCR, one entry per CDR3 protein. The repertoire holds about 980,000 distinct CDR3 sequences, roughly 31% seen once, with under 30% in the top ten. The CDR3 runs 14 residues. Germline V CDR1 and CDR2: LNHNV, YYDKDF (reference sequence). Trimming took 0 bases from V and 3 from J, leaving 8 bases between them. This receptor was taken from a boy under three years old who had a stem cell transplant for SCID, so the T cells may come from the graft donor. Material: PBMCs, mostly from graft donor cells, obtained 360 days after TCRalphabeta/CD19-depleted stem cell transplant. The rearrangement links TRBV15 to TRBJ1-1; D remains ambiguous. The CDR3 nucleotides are TGTGCCACCAGCAGAGATCGCCGGGACACTGAAGCTTTCTTT. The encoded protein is CATSRDRRDTEAFF.